One sample yielded the 10 T cell receptor beta chains listed below, sequenced in a study of vaccination and CD4 T cells after COVID-19. Once obtained from cultured CD4+ T cells, the DNA was sequenced using the Oncomine TCR Beta short-read assay. TCRdb itself ran the PCR reads through MiXCR, one entry per CDR3 protein. The table records 5,900 or so distinct CDR3 sequences, about 30% of them present only once. Treatment noted: roughly 10-day PBMC culture with coronavirus spike peptide pools or control peptides (ViraFEST assay). These receptors have no known antigen. The sample in question was CD4+ T cells from blood, cultured in vitro, obtained after SARS-CoV-2 vaccination. The receptor set was obtained from a human donor who had recovered from COVID-19.

The rearrangement joins TRBV6-1 to TRBJ1-2; weak D call: TRBD1 (6 bases). Trimming shortened V by 2 bases and J by 8 bases, and 18 bases separated the two germline ends. The CDR3 sequence is 15 residues long. Germline V CDR1 and CDR2: MNHNS, SASEGT. The CDR3: CASSERVEQGGGYTF. CDR3 nucleotide sequence: TGTGCCAGCAGTGAAAGGGTTGAACAGGGAGGCGGCTACACCTTC.

The gene calls are TRBV6-1 and TRBJ2-5, with 14 bases lining up with TRBD2. There are 16 residues in the CDR3. Germline V gene data show CDR1 as MNHNS and CDR2 as SASEGT. V shed 1 base, J shed 5 bases, and the junction held 3 bases outside the gene matches. Written as DNA, the CDR3 is TGTGCCAGCAGTGAAGGACTAGCGGGGGGGCCGGAGACCCAGTACTTC. It is translated as CASSEGLAGGPETQYF.

This clonotype was seen only a few times. The CDR3 loop reads CSARGFPGVDTQYF. For the CDR3, the DNA is TGCAGTGCTAGAGGGTTTCCTGGAGTAGATACGCAGTATTTT. The chain recombines TRBV20-1 with TRBJ2-3; the D is unclear. V lost 1 base and J lost 5, with 13 bases in between. Germline lookup yields CDR1 DFQATT and CDR2 SNEGSKA (reference sequence). The CDR3 loop spans 14 amino acids.

This clonotype has only a few counts. The chain joins TRBV7-6 to TRBJ2-3; D is uncertain. V lost 5 bases to trimming and J lost 2 bases, with 14 bases between them. Per germline, CDR1 SGHVS and CDR2 FNYEAQ. The CDR3 covers 15 residues. The CDR3 bases are TGTGCCAGCAGCCCCAGGACCCCTCCCACAGATACGCAGTATTTT. Protein sequence: CASSPRTPPTDTQYF.

V usage is TRBV11-3 and J usage is TRBJ1-3; D gene ambiguous. Germline V gene sequence: CDR1 SGHNT, CDR2 YENEEA. The CDR3 is made up of 16 amino acids. The V and J ends lost 1 base and 0 bases respectively, with 10 bases between them. CDR3 region: CASSLGSALSGNTIYF. The CDR3 DNA reads as TGTGCCAGCAGCTTAGGCAGTGCCCTCTCTGGAAACACCATATATTTT.

Worth noting for this clonotype: Mismatch with germline at one junction end may stem from a read error. The V call is TRBV20-1, the J call TRBJ2-1; the D gene could be TRBD1 or TRBD2 (6 bases each). The CDR3 covers 15 residues. Germline-derived CDR1 and CDR2 are DFQATT and SNEGSKA (reference sequence). The CDR3 loop reads CSARTQGVGGNERFF. CDR3 nucleotide sequence: TGCAGTGCTAGAACTCAGGGCGTAGGGGGGAATGAGCGGTTCTTC.

This clonotype counts as medium-sized (0.01 to 0.1%). The genes are TRBV28 and TRBJ1-2, with D maybe TRBD1 (5 bases). This CDR3 comprises 16 residues. Germline V CDR1 and CDR2: MDHEN, SYDVKM. V dropped 3 bases and J dropped 5 bases, with 19 bases sitting between them. The CDR3 spells CASSLPGGQGGYGYTF. For the CDR3, the DNA is TGTGCCAGCAGTTTGCCCGGAGGTCAGGGTGGTTATGGCTACACCTTC.

Concerning this clonotype itself: The junction departs from the called germline gene at one end, perhaps through a read error. The gene calls are TRBV5-6 and TRBJ2-7, with 8 bases that match TRBD1. CDR1 and CDR2 (germline): SGHDT, YYEEEE. The CDR3 has 13 residues. The CDR3 nucleotides read TGTGCCAGCAGCGCCGGGACAGGACACCCCGGGGACTTC. Protein: CASSAGTGHPGDF.

Judged by abundance, this clonotype is medium-sized. The chain combines TRBV7-9 with TRBJ2-2, with D uncertain. CDR1 is SEHNR and CDR2 is FQNEAQ in the germline V gene (reference sequence). This CDR3 region has 14 residues. The ends were cut back, 5 bases at V and 5 bases at J, with 12 bases in the middle. In DNA form, the CDR3 reads TGTGCCAGCAGCCAGCTAGGGCGGACCGGGGAGCTGTTTTTT. Protein: CASSQLGRTGELFF. The variable domain in full, with the rest retrieved from reference TRBV7-9 and TRBJ2-2, is DTGVSQNPRHKITKRGQNVTFRCDPISEHNRLYWYRQTLGQGPEFLTYFQNEAQLEKSRLLSDRFSAERPKGSFSTLEIQRTEQGDSAMYLCASSQLGRTGELFFGEGSRLTVL.

In its sample, this clonotype ranks as large. The chain uses TRBV25-1 and TRBJ2-7, with TRBD2 matching 9 bases. V dropped 4 bases and J dropped 2; count of bases not matched to a gene: 6. Looked up from germline, CDR1 is MGHDK and CDR2 is SYGVNS. The CDR3 covers 15 residues. The CDR3 sequence: CASSVLAGHTYEQYF. The DNA for the CDR3 is TGTGCCAGCAGTGTTCTAGCGGGACATACCTACGAGCAGTACTTC.